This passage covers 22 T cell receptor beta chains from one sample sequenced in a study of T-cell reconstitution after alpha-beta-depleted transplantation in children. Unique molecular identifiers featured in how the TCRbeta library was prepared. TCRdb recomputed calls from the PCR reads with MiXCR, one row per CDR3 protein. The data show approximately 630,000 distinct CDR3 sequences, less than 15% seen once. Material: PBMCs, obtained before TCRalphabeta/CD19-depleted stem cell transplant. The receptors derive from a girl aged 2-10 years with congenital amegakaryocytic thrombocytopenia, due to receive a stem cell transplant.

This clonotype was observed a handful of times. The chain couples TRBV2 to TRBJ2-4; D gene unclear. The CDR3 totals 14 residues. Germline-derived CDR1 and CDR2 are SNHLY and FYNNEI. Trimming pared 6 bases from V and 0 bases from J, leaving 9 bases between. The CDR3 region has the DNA TGTGCCAGCAGGAAACTTCTAGCCAAAAACATTCAGTACTTC. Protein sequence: CASRKLLAKNIQYF.

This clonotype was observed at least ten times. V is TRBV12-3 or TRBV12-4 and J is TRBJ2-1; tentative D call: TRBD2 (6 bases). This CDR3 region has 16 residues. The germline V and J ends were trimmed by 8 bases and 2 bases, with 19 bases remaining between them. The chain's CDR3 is CASVAPGLLAYNEQFF. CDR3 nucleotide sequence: TGTGCCAGCGTAGCCCCGGGACTTCTAGCCTACAATGAGCAGTTCTTC.

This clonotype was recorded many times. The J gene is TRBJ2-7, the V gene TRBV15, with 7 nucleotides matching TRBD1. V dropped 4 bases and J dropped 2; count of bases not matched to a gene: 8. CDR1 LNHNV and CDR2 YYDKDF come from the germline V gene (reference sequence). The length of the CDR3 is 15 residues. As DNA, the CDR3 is TGTGCCACCAGCATACAATCGACAGGGACCTACGAGCAGTACTTC. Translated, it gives CATSIQSTGTYEQYF.

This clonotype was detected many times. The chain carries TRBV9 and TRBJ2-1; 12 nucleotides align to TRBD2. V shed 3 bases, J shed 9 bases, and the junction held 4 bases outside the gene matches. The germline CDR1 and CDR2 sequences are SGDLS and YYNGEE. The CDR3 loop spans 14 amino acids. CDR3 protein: CASSASGRASEQFF. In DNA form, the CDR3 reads TGTGCCAGCAGCGCTAGCGGGAGGGCTAGTGAGCAGTTCTTC.

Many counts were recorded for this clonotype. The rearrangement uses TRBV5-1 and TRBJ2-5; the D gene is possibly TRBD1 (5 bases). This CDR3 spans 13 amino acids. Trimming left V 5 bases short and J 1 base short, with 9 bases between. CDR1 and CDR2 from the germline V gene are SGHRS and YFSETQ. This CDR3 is CASSRQIQETQYF. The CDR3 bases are TGCGCCAGCAGTCGACAGATCCAAGAGACCCAGTACTTC.

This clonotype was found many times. The CDR3 reads CSARVRRNSYEQYF. The DNA for the CDR3 is TGCAGTGCTAGAGTTCGGCGGAACTCCTACGAGCAGTACTTC. This rearrangement joins TRBV20-1 to TRBJ2-7; D not resolved. The germline gives CDR1 DFQATT, CDR2 SNEGSKA (reference sequence). The CDR3 sequence is 14 residues long. Trimming took 1 base from V and 0 from J, leaving 10 bases between them.

Written as DNA, the CDR3 is TGTGCCAGCTCCTCTCACAAGCGGGAGTTCCACGAGCAGTACTTC. Translation gives CASSSHKREFHEQYF. This chain links TRBV18 with TRBJ2-7; 8 bases map to TRBD2. Per germline, CDR1 KGHSH and CDR2 LQKENI. This CDR3 has 15 amino acids. V was pared by 6 bases and J by 5 bases, with 12 bases of the junction left unmatched.

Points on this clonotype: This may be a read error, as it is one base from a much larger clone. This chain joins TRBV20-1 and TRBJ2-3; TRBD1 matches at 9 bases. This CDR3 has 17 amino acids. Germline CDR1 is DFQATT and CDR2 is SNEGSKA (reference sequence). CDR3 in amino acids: CCARETGGVYPTDTQYF. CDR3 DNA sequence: TGCTGTGCTAGAGAAACAGGGGGCGTATACCCCACAGATACGCAGTATTTT.

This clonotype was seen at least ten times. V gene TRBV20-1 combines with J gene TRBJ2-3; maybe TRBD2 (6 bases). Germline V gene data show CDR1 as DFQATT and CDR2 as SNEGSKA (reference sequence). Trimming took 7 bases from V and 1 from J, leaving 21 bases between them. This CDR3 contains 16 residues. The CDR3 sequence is CSVSSRGELGTDTQYF. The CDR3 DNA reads TGCAGTGTCTCCTCTCGCGGGGAGCTCGGCACAGATACGCAGTATTTT.

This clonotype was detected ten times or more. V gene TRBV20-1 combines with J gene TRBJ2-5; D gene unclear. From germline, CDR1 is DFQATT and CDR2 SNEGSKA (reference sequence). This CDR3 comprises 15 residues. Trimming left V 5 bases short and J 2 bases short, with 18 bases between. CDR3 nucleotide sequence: TGCAGTGCTGCCTTACTTGGTATGGGACAAGAGACCCAGTACTTC. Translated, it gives CSAALLGMGQETQYF.

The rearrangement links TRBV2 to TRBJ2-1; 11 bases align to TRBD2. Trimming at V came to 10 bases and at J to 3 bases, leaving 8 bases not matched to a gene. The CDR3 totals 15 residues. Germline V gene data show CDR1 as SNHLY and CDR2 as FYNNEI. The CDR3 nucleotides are TGTGCCACCAGAAGCCTAGCGGGAGGCTACAATGAGCAGTTCTTC. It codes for CATRSLAGGYNEQFF. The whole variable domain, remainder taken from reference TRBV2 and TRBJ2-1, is EPEVTQTPSHQVTQMGQEVILRCVPISNHLYFYWYRQILGQKVEFLVSFYNNEISEKSEIFDDQFSVERPDGSNFTLKIRSTKLEDSAMYFCATRSLAGGYNEQFFGPGTRLTVL.

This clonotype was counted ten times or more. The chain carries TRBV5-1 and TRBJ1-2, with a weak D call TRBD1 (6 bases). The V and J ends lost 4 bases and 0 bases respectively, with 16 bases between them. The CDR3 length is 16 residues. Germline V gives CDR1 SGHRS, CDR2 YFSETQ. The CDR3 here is CASSPRYTGTNYGYTF. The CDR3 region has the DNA TGCGCCAGCAGCCCCAGATACACAGGGACTAACTATGGCTACACCTTC.

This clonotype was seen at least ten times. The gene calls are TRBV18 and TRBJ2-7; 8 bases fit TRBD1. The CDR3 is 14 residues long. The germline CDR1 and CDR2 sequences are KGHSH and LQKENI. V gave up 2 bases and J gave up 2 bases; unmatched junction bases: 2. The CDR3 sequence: CASSPDRGTYEQYF. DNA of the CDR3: TGTGCCAGCTCACCAGACAGGGGCACCTACGAGCAGTACTTC. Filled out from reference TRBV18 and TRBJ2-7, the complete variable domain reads NAGVMQNPRHLVRRRGQEARLRCSPMKGHSHVYWYRQLPEEGLKFMVYLQKENIIDESGMPKERFSAEFPKEGPSILRIQQVVRGDSAAYFCASSPDRGTYEQYFGPGTRLTVT.

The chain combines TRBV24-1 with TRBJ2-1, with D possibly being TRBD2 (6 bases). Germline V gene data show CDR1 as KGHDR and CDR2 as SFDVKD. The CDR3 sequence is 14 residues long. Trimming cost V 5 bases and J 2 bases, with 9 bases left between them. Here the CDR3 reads CATSGPGAYNEQFF. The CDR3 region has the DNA TGTGCCACCAGTGGCCCGGGGGCCTACAATGAGCAGTTCTTC.

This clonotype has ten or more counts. CDR3 sequence reads: CASSFHGRADLAKNIQYF. In nucleotides, the CDR3 is TGTGCCAGCAGTTTCCACGGGAGGGCCGATCTCGCCAAAAACATTCAGTACTTC. V gene TRBV12-3 or TRBV12-4 combines with J gene TRBJ2-4, with TRBD2 matching 8 bases. With V trimmed by 3 bases and J by 1 base, 11 bases remained unmatched. The CDR3 has 18 residues.

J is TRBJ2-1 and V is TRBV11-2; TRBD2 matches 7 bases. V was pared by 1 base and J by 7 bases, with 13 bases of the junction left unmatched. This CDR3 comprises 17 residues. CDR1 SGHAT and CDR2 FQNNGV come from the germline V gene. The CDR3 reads CASSLVVGGRGGNEQFF. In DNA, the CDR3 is TGTGCCAGCAGCTTAGTGGTAGGCGGGAGAGGAGGAAATGAGCAGTTCTTC.

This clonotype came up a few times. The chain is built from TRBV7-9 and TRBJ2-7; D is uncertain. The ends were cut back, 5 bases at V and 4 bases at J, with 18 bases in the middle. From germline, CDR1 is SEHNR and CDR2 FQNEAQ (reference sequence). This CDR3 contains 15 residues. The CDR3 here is CASSRMDGPFYEQYF. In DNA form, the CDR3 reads TGTGCCAGCAGCCGCATGGATGGGCCCTTTTACGAGCAGTACTTC.

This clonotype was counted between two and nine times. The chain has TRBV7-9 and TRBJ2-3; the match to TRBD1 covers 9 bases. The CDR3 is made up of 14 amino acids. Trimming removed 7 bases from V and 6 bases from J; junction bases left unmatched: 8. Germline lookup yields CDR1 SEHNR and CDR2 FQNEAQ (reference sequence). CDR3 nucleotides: TGTGCCAGCATCCCTAACAGGGGGCTTGATACGCAGTATTTT. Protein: CASIPNRGLDTQYF.

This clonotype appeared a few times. The CDR3 sequence is CASSPSGVAGGQETQYF. Written as DNA, the CDR3 is TGCGCCAGCAGCCCCTCGGGAGTAGCGGGAGGACAAGAGACCCAGTACTTC. The chain employs TRBV5-1 and TRBJ2-5; 10 bases map to TRBD2. The CDR3 is made up of 17 amino acids. With V trimmed by 4 bases and J by 2 bases, 11 bases remained unmatched. In germline, CDR1 is SGHRS, CDR2 YFSETQ.

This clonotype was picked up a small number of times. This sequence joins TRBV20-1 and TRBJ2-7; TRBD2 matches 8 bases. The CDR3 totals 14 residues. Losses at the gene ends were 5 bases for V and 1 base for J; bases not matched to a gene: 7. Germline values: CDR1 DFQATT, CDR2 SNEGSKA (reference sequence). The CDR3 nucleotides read TGCAGTGCTGGAGCCAGCGGGAGATCCTACGAGCAGTACTTC. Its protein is CSAGASGRSYEQYF.

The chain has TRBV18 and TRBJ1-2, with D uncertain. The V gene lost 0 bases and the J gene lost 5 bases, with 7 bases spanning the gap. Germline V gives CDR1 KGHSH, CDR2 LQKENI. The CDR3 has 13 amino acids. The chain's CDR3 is CASSPPEAYGYTF. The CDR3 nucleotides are TGTGCCAGCTCACCACCTGAAGCATATGGCTACACCTTC.

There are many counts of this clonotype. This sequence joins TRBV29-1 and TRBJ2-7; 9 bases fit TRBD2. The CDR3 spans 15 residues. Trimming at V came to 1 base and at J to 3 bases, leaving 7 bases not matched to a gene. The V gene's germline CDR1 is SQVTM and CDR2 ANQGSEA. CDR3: CSVEVRLAVNYEQYF. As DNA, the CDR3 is TGCAGCGTTGAAGTACGACTAGCGGTAAACTACGAGCAGTACTTC.